This T cell receptor (beta chain) is from a study of stem cell transplantation in POMP-related autoinflammatory disease. For the study at large: Impaired MHC class I-dependent CD8+ differentiation was hypothesized from defective thymoproteasomes. Pre-transplant patients had naive-skewed CD4+ T cells and few CD8+ T cells. Findings and limits, study-wide: Fewer unique TRB V-J gene pairings were identified in patients with PRAID. A trend toward lower repertoire diversity and greater clonality appeared in every analyzed T-cell subset of PRAID patients.

As regards this clone: What it binds is not known.

Repertoires were generated with immunoSEQ multiplex PCR, while TCRdb's copy carries only in-frame clones and drops some. The sample lists 11,000 or so clones; more than 85% were seen once. Prominent immunodeficiency with autoinflammation defined PRAID. This CDR3 is built from 12 residues. Trimming removed 3 bases at V and 5 bases at J, with 8 bases between. Germline V gives CDR1 MDHEN, CDR2 SYDVKM. The clonotype originates from a human donor with POMP-related autoinflammation and immune dysregulation (PRAID). The sequencing used CD8+ T cells from PBMCs, collected before stem cell transplantation. The rearrangement joins TRBV28 to TRBJ2-7; D remains unclear. The CDR3 spells CASSFVRDEQYF. CDR3 nucleotides: TGTGCCAGCAGTTTTGTTAGGGACGAGCAGTACTTC.